This entry lists 23 T cell receptor beta chains sequenced from one sample in a study of graft-versus-host responses after intestinal transplantation. Produced via immunoSEQ multiplex PCR; TCRdb's table is partial and in-frame only. The data show over 100,000 clones, roughly 91% seen once. The antigens these receptors bind are not known. The material sequenced was unstimulated CD4+ T cells sorted from spleen or lymph node cells, taken before intestinal transplant. The receptors come from a human donor who received an intestinal transplant.

The V and J genes are TRBV5-1 and TRBJ2-7; D not certain. The CDR3 has 13 residues. V lost 4 bases and J 2 bases, leaving 10 bases between the germline ends. In germline, CDR1 is SGHRS, CDR2 YFSETQ. In DNA, the CDR3 is TGCGCCAGCAGCCCCGGATCCCCCTACGAGCAGTACTTC. It translates to CASSPGSPYEQYF.

The genes are TRBV6-1 and TRBJ2-1; D not resolved. Germline V lookup: CDR1 MNHNS, CDR2 SASEGT. Trimming stripped 4 bases from V and 4 bases from J, with 5 bases between. The CDR3 has 12 amino acids. Here the CDR3 reads CASSVSYNEQFF. CDR3 DNA sequence: TGTGCCAGCAGTGTATCTTACAATGAGCAGTTCTTC.

The rearrangement links TRBV11-3 to TRBJ2-2; 9 bases match TRBD1. V trimming: 4 bases; J trimming: 3 bases; junction bases outside the gene matches: 6. CDR1 SGHNT and CDR2 YENEEA come from the germline V gene. The length of the CDR3 is 16 residues. In DNA, the CDR3 is TGTGCCAGCAGCTCCTGGACAGGGGACGACACCGGGGAGCTGTTTTTT. Translation gives CASSSWTGDDTGELFF. The full variable domain, with the rest looked up from reference TRBV11-3 and TRBJ2-2, is EAGVVQSPRYKIIEKKQPVAFWCNPISGHNTLYWYLQNLGQGPELLIRYENEEAVDDSQLPKDRFSAERLKGVDSTLKIQPAELGDSAVYLCASSSWTGDDTGELFFGEGSRLTVL.

The rearrangement links TRBV7-2 to TRBJ2-4, with a tentative D call TRBD2 (5 bases). This CDR3 contains 17 residues. Germline V gene data show CDR1 as SGHTA and CDR2 as FQGNSA. Trimming pared 1 base from V and 0 bases from J, leaving 13 bases between. CDR3 in amino acids: CASSLDASLIAKNIQYF. CDR3 coding DNA: TGTGCCAGCAGCTTAGATGCTAGCCTCATAGCCAAAAACATTCAGTACTTC.

This clone occurred once. The rearrangement uses TRBV6-6 and TRBJ1-2, with D hard to call. Germline loops: CDR1 MNHNY, CDR2 SVGAGI (reference sequence). The CDR3 contains 15 residues. The V end was cut by 2 bases, the J end by 0 bases, with 10 bases between. CDR3 region: CASSYGDDSNYGYTF. CDR3 nucleotides: TGTGCCAGCAGTTACGGGGATGACTCTAACTATGGCTACACCTTC.

V gene TRBV19 combines with J gene TRBJ2-6; D not certain. The CDR3 covers 16 residues. V lost 7 bases and J 0 bases, leaving 13 bases between the germline ends. Germline V gene sequence: CDR1 LNHDA, CDR2 SQIVND (reference sequence). The CDR3 reads CASTYGSPSGANVLTF. CDR3 nucleotide sequence: TGTGCCAGTACTTATGGAAGCCCCTCTGGGGCCAACGTCCTGACTTTC.

The V gene is TRBV5-1, the J gene TRBJ2-1; 12 bases match TRBD2. CDR1 SGHRS and CDR2 YFSETQ come from the germline V gene. The CDR3 runs 15 residues. The V gene end was trimmed by 4 bases and the J gene end by 4 bases; junction bases not matched to a gene: 3. The CDR3 loop is CASSRTSGEYNEQFF. In nucleotides, the CDR3 is TGCGCCAGCAGCCGGACTAGCGGGGAATACAATGAGCAGTTCTTC. The variable domain in full, with the rest retrieved from reference TRBV5-1 and TRBJ2-1, is KAGVTQTPRYLIKTRGQQVTLSCSPISGHRSVSWYQQTPGQGLQFLFEYFSETQRNKGNFPGRFSGRQFSNSRSEMNVSTLELGDSALYLCASSRTSGEYNEQFFGPGTRLTVL.

Here the CDR3 DNA reads TGCGCCAGCAGCTTGGGACTAGCGGAGTCCTACAATGAGCAGTTCTTC. Protein: CASSLGLAESYNEQFF. The chain is built from TRBV5-1 and TRBJ2-1; TRBD2 matches at 9 bases. Germline CDR1 is SGHRS and CDR2 is YFSETQ. The junction had 2 bases not matched to a gene; V was cut back by 0 bases and J by 1 base. The CDR3 spans 16 residues.

The CDR3 sequence: CASSLTSGTSVTQYF. CDR3 nucleotide sequence: TGTGCCAGCAGCTTGACTAGCGGGACCTCGGTGACCCAGTACTTC. This chain links TRBV5-8 with TRBJ2-5; 10 nucleotides match TRBD2. Germline trimming cut 1 base from V and 7 bases from J; bases unmatched to any gene: 7. The CDR3 length is 15 residues. Germline CDR1 SGHTS, CDR2 YDEGEE.

The chain recombines TRBV28 with TRBJ2-1; D possibly corresponds to TRBD2 (5 bases). V lost 5 bases and J lost 7, with 9 bases in between. Germline assignment: CDR1 MDHEN and CDR2 SYDVKM. The CDR3 sequence is 12 residues long. The CDR3 DNA reads TGTGCCAGCAGTACTAGGTCTAATGAGCAGTTCTTC. Protein: CASSTRSNEQFF.

The V call is TRBV27, the J call TRBJ2-5; 9 nucleotides agree with TRBD1. The V gene's germline CDR1 is MNHEY and CDR2 SMNVEV (reference sequence). The V gene end was trimmed by 5 bases and the J gene end by 5 bases; junction bases not matched to a gene: 15. CDR3 length equals 17 residues. The CDR3 DNA reads TGTGCCAGCAGTCCCCGGGGCGGGACAGGGTCTAGGGAGACCCAGTACTTC. As protein: CASSPRGGTGSRETQYF.

The V gene is TRBV7-2, the J gene TRBJ1-5; unclear D gene. The germline V gene encodes CDR1 SGHTA and CDR2 FQGNSA. V was shortened by 1 base and J by 0 bases, with 10 bases between the two germline ends. The CDR3 totals 16 residues. In DNA form, the CDR3 reads TGTGCCAGCAGCTTAGTGTTTGGCATTAGCAATCAGCCCCAGCATTTT. This gives the protein CASSLVFGISNQPQHF.

The V gene is TRBV9, the J gene TRBJ2-7; TRBD2 matches 7 bases. Germline V lookup: CDR1 SGDLS, CDR2 YYNGEE. J was trimmed by 0 bases and V by 2 bases; bases with no gene match: 2. The CDR3 covers 14 residues. CDR3 sequence: CASSVSGNSYEQYF. In nucleotides, the CDR3 is TGTGCCAGCAGCGTCAGCGGGAACTCCTACGAGCAGTACTTC.

V gene TRBV5-1 combines with J gene TRBJ2-7, with D hard to call. This CDR3 contains 14 residues. CDR1 and CDR2 (germline): SGHRS, YFSETQ. The V end was cut by 0 bases, the J end by 2 bases, with 9 bases between. The CDR3 sequence: CASSLDVKPYEQYF. In DNA form, the CDR3 reads TGCGCCAGCAGCTTGGATGTCAAGCCCTACGAGCAGTACTTC.

The count of this clone is one. The chain is built from TRBV5-8 and TRBJ1-1; possibly TRBD1 for D (5 bases). Between the trimmed V and J ends, which lost 6 bases and 4 bases, there was a span of 13 bases. Germline V gene lookup returns CDR1 SGHTS and CDR2 YDEGEE. This CDR3 contains 13 residues. CDR3 nucleotides: TGTGCCAGCATCAGGGATGGCGGCACTGAAGCTTTCTTT. It specifies CASIRDGGTEAFF.

The chain has TRBV29-1 and TRBJ2-7; 7 bases align to TRBD1. This CDR3 comprises 16 residues. The V segment lost 1 base and the J segment 2 bases; nucleotides outside the gene matches: 11. Germline V gene data show CDR1 as SQVTM and CDR2 as ANQGSEA. The CDR3, as DNA: TGCAGCGTTGAAGGGGGGCGACCAGGGGGTCCCTACGAGCAGTACTTC. The encoded protein is CSVEGGRPGGPYEQYF.

The chain recombines TRBV6-5 with TRBJ2-1; D perhaps matches TRBD2 (5 bases). This CDR3 contains 15 residues. V gave up 1 base and J gave up 3 bases, with 10 bases separating them. Looked up from germline, CDR1 is MNHEY and CDR2 is SVGAGI. CDR3 sequence: CASSYLNRDYNEQFF. CDR3 nucleotide sequence: TGTGCCAGCAGTTACTTGAACCGGGACTACAATGAGCAGTTCTTC.

The chain employs TRBV29-1 and TRBJ2-3; 9 bases align to TRBD1. This CDR3 has 13 amino acids. V shed 6 bases, J shed 11 bases, and the junction held 12 bases outside the gene matches. Per germline, CDR1 SQVTM and CDR2 ANQGSEA. CDR3 sequence reads: CSVQTGGRGRQYF. The CDR3 DNA sequence: TGCAGCGTGCAGACAGGGGGTAGGGGTAGGCAGTATTTT.

This clone was counted only a few times. The chain joins TRBV28 to TRBJ1-4; 7 bases agree with TRBD1. Germline CDR1 is MDHEN and CDR2 is SYDVKM. The CDR3 is 15 residues long. Unmatched junction bases numbered 11, after V lost 5 bases and J lost 8 bases. In DNA, the CDR3 is TGTGCCAGCAGTCGGTACAGGGGCACGCGGGAAAAACTGTTTTTT. As protein: CASSRYRGTREKLFF.

On this clone itself: Relative to the germline gene, one junction end is altered; a read error may explain this. The chain couples TRBV11-2 to TRBJ2-7, with D unclear. The CDR3 has 13 residues. The germline gives CDR1 SGHAT, CDR2 FQNNGV. The CDR3 coding sequence is TGTGCCAGCAGCTTAGGTACCGAGAACATACTCGGCTTC. Encoded protein: CASSLGTENILGF.

The J gene is TRBJ1-4, the V gene TRBV28; D unclear. Germline CDR1 is MDHEN and CDR2 is SYDVKM. This CDR3 is 15 amino acids long. Trimming stripped 3 bases from V and 8 bases from J, with 16 bases between. This CDR3 reads CASSFFGSSREKLFF. The CDR3, as DNA: TGTGCCAGCAGTTTCTTCGGCAGCAGTCGCGAAAAACTGTTTTTT.

The gene calls are TRBV14 and TRBJ2-1; D uncertain. Trimming cost V 2 bases and J 6 bases, with 8 bases left between them. The CDR3 totals 13 residues. The germline gives CDR1 SGHDN, CDR2 FVKESK. CDR3 coding DNA: TGTGCCAGCAGCCAATTTCCCACCAATGAGCAGTTCTTC. Its protein is CASSQFPTNEQFF.

This clone was detected only once. The chain combines TRBV4-1 with TRBJ2-7; 14 bases fit TRBD2. CDR3 size: 16 residues. Germline values: CDR1 MGHRA, CDR2 YSYEKL. V was pared by 3 bases and J by 6 bases, with 7 bases of the junction left unmatched. The CDR3 sequence: CASSQPGTSGSGEQYF. CDR3 coding DNA: TGCGCCAGCAGCCAGCCTGGGACTAGCGGGAGTGGCGAGCAGTACTTC.